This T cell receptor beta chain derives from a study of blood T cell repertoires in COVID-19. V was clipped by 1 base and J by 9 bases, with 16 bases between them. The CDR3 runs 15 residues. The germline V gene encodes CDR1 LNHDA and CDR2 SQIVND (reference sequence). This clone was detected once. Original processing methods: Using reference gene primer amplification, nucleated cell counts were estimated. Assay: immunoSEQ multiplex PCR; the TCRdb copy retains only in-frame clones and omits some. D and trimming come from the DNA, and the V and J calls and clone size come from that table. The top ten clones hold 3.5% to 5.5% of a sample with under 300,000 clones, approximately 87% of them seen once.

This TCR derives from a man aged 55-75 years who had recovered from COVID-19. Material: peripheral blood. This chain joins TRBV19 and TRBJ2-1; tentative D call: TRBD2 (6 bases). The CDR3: CASSIVWGDLVEQFF. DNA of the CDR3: TGTGCCAGTAGTATAGTGTGGGGGGACTTGGTTGAGCAGTTCTTC.